These T cell receptor beta chains were read from a single sample in a study of blood T cells in healthy people across ages. One entry per CDR3 protein, called by TCRdb with MiXCR from the 5' RACE reads. The sample contains about 720,000 distinct CDR3 sequences, about a fifth of which appear only once. Sequenced: blood. These receptor sequences come from a man in his 70s in good health. The CDR3 runs from the conserved cysteine through the conserved F or W. Each record gives: clone size, V gene, D gene, CDR3 length, J gene, CDR3 DNA, CDR3 protein. D genes are given only for firm matches. The listing skips clone size in some rows; elsewhere it reads once, few, many or a size class.

clone size: few; V gene: TRBV12-3/TRBV12-4; D gene: NA; CDR3 length: 15; J gene: TRBJ1-4; CDR3 DNA: TGTGCCAGCAGTCCGTCAGGGGCTTCTAATGAAAAACTGTTTTTT; CDR3 protein: CASSPSGASNEKLFF
clone size: NA; V gene: TRBV12-3/TRBV12-4; D gene: NA; CDR3 length: 15; J gene: TRBJ2-7; CDR3 DNA: TGTGCCAGCAGTCTCAGGGGGGGAGCCTCCTACGAGCAGTACTTC; CDR3 protein: CASSLRGGASYEQYF
clone size: few; V gene: TRBV11-2; D gene: NA; CDR3 length: 16; J gene: TRBJ2-3; CDR3 DNA: TGTGCCAGCAGCTTAGTTACAGGGTTTAGCACAGATACGCAGTATTTT; CDR3 protein: CASSLVTGFSTDTQYF
clone size: NA; V gene: TRBV29-1; D gene: TRBD2; CDR3 length: 15; J gene: TRBJ2-1; CDR3 DNA: TGCAGCGTCGGACGGACTAGCGGTCCTTACAATGAGCAGTTCTTC; CDR3 protein: CSVGRTSGPYNEQFF
clone size: few; V gene: TRBV13; D gene: NA; CDR3 length: 14; J gene: TRBJ1-2; CDR3 DNA: TGTGCCAGCAGCTTAGGCCTAAGTAACTATGGCTACACCTTC; CDR3 protein: CASSLGLSNYGYTF
clone size: NA; V gene: TRBV4-3; D gene: NA; CDR3 length: 15; J gene: TRBJ1-3; CDR3 DNA: TGCGCCAGCAGCGAGACGGCAGCCTCTGGAAACACCATATATTTT; CDR3 protein: CASSETAASGNTIYF
clone size: NA; V gene: TRBV3-1; D gene: TRBD1; CDR3 length: 17; J gene: TRBJ2-3; CDR3 DNA: TGTGCCAGCAGCCAACTGGGGACAGGGGGCTTTGGAGATACGCAGTATTTT; CDR3 protein: CASSQLGTGGFGDTQYF
clone size: many; V gene: TRBV3-1; D gene: NA; CDR3 length: 15; J gene: TRBJ1-1; CDR3 DNA: TGTGCCAGCAGCCACGGTCAGGAGCTGAACACTGAAGCTTTCTTT; CDR3 protein: CASSHGQELNTEAFF
clone size: few; V gene: TRBV7-9; D gene: NA; CDR3 length: 15; J gene: TRBJ2-7; CDR3 DNA: TGTGCCAGCAGTCAAGGGGGGAACCGGCCCTACGAGCAGTACTTC; CDR3 protein: CASSQGGNRPYEQYF
clone size: few; V gene: TRBV9; D gene: NA; CDR3 length: 16; J gene: TRBJ2-6; CDR3 DNA: TGTGCCAGCAGCGTAGATGTATCCTTGGGGGCCAACGTCCTGACTTTC; CDR3 protein: CASSVDVSLGANVLTF
clone size: NA; V gene: TRBV7-9; D gene: NA; CDR3 length: 14; J gene: TRBJ2-1; CDR3 DNA: TGTGCCAGCAGCTACCGGGACACGAACAATGAGCAGTTCTTC; CDR3 protein: CASSYRDTNNEQFF
clone size: few; V gene: TRBV20-1; D gene: NA; CDR3 length: 15; J gene: TRBJ2-1; CDR3 DNA: TGCAGTGCTAGTTCTAAGCCTAGCACCTACAATGAGCAGTTCTTC; CDR3 protein: CSASSKPSTYNEQFF
clone size: few; V gene: TRBV20-1; D gene: NA; CDR3 length: 15; J gene: TRBJ1-2; CDR3 DNA: TGCAGTGCTAGAGATCCCCAGCAGGGGAGACGTGGCTACACCTTC; CDR3 protein: CSARDPQQGRRGYTF
clone size: many; V gene: TRBV18; D gene: NA; CDR3 length: 15; J gene: TRBJ1-1; CDR3 DNA: TGTGCCAGCTCACCAGCAGGACAGATGAACACTGAAGCTTTCTTT; CDR3 protein: CASSPAGQMNTEAFF
clone size: NA; V gene: TRBV25-1; D gene: NA; CDR3 length: 13; J gene: TRBJ2-3; CDR3 DNA: TGTGCCAGGGGCTTGGGACCCGCAGATACGCAGTATTTT; CDR3 protein: CARGLGPADTQYF